Listed below are T cell receptor beta chains from one sample, sequenced in a study of T cell changes during pregnancy in multiple sclerosis. Method: immunoSEQ multiplex PCR; TCRdb's copy keeps in-frame clones and lacks some. In the table there are 25,000 to 35,000 clones, about 88% of which are singletons. This specimen consisted of CD4+ T cells from peripheral blood mononuclear cells, obtained in the second trimester of pregnancy. Receptors originate from a female donor with multiple sclerosis, enrolled in a pregnancy study. Each CDR3 is given with its conserved first and last residue. The order of the fields is D gene, J gene, V gene, clone size, CDR3 DNA, CDR3 protein. The D gene is left open where the match is weak. Size values are once, few and many counts, or a class for expanded clones, and some rows have none.

d_gene: TRBD1
j_gene: TRBJ2-7
v_gene: TRBV23-1
abundance: NA
CDR3nt: TGCGCCAGCAGTCAACAAAGACAGGGCCCCGAAAGCTCCTACGAGCAGTACTTC
CDR3aa: CASSQQRQGPESSYEQYF

d_gene: NA
j_gene: TRBJ1-1
v_gene: TRBV2
abundance: NA
CDR3nt: TGTGCCAGCGGACCACAGGGCTACACTGAAGCTTTCTTT
CDR3aa: CASGPQGYTEAFF

d_gene: TRBD1
j_gene: TRBJ1-2
v_gene: TRBV5-5
abundance: NA
CDR3nt: TGTGCCAGCAGCAAGGGACAGGGACTCTATGGCTACACCTTC
CDR3aa: CASSKGQGLYGYTF

d_gene: NA
j_gene: TRBJ2-2
v_gene: TRBV27
abundance: NA
CDR3nt: TGTGCCAGCAGTTTATCGTTCCTCACCGGGGAGCTGTTTTTT
CDR3aa: CASSLSFLTGELFF

d_gene: NA
j_gene: TRBJ2-7
v_gene: TRBV7-2
abundance: NA
CDR3nt: TGTGCCAGCAGCCCAGGTCGCAGGCTTGGGCAGTACTTC
CDR3aa: CASSPGRRLGQYF

d_gene: NA
j_gene: TRBJ2-1
v_gene: TRBV10-3
abundance: once
CDR3nt: TGTGCCATCAGTGAGTGGCAGGGGACCTCCAATGAGCAGTTCTTC
CDR3aa: CAISEWQGTSNEQFF

d_gene: NA
j_gene: TRBJ1-4
v_gene: TRBV6-5
abundance: NA
CDR3nt: TGTGCCAGCAGTTACGCGCACTGGAATGAAAAACTGTTTTTT
CDR3aa: CASSYAHWNEKLFF

d_gene: TRBD1
j_gene: TRBJ1-6
v_gene: TRBV7-2
abundance: NA
CDR3nt: TGTGCCAGCAGCTTCGGACAGGCCAGCGCATCACCCCTCCACTTT
CDR3aa: CASSFGQASASPLHF

d_gene: TRBD2
j_gene: TRBJ2-3
v_gene: TRBV2
abundance: NA
CDR3nt: TGTGCCAGCAGGTTGACTAGCGTTGACACAGATACGCAGTATTTT
CDR3aa: CASRLTSVDTDTQYF

d_gene: TRBD1
j_gene: TRBJ1-6
v_gene: TRBV19
abundance: NA
CDR3nt: TGTGCCAGTAGTATAACCCTGACAGGGAATTCACCCCTCCACTTT
CDR3aa: CASSITLTGNSPLHF

d_gene: TRBD1
j_gene: TRBJ1-2
v_gene: TRBV10-3
abundance: NA
CDR3nt: TGTGCCATCAGTGGGGGACAGGGAGCTAACTATGGCTACACCTTC
CDR3aa: CAISGGQGANYGYTF

d_gene: NA
j_gene: TRBJ1-6
v_gene: TRBV2
abundance: NA
CDR3nt: TGTGCCAGCCACGGGGTAGGGAATTCACCCCTCCACTTT
CDR3aa: CASHGVGNSPLHF

d_gene: NA
j_gene: TRBJ2-7
v_gene: TRBV7-2
abundance: once
CDR3nt: TGTGCCAGCAGCTCTAACAGGGCAGCCTACGAGCAGTACTTC
CDR3aa: CASSSNRAAYEQYF

d_gene: TRBD1
j_gene: TRBJ2-5
v_gene: TRBV4-1
abundance: NA
CDR3nt: TGCGCCAGCAGCCTCGACAGGGACCAAGAGACCCAGTACTTC
CDR3aa: CASSLDRDQETQYF

d_gene: NA
j_gene: TRBJ1-2
v_gene: TRBV25-1
abundance: NA
CDR3nt: TGTGCCAGCAGTGTTGGAGTCGGCTACACCTTC
CDR3aa: CASSVGVGYTF

d_gene: TRBD1
j_gene: TRBJ2-7
v_gene: TRBV30
abundance: NA
CDR3nt: TGTGCCTGGAGTTATTGGGACAGACCCTACGAGCAGTACTTC
CDR3aa: CAWSYWDRPYEQYF

d_gene: TRBD2
j_gene: TRBJ2-3
v_gene: TRBV2
abundance: NA
CDR3nt: TGTGCCAGCATGAACGGGGGGGCCGCAGATACGCAGTATTTT
CDR3aa: CASMNGGAADTQYF